This TCR beta chain was recovered during a study of T cell repertoires in cytomegalovirus infection. About the research overall: Public TCR beta signatures indicated both CMV infection and matching HLA type.

Germline lookup yields CDR1 SNHLY and CDR2 FYNNEI. The CDR3 runs to 12 residues. TCRdb reprocessed the reads with MiXCR, giving one entry per CDR3 protein. The sample yields more than 400,000 distinct CDR3 sequences, about a quarter seen once. This clonotype has only a few counts. A junction end diverges from the germline sequence, so it may reflect a read error. V is TRBV2 and J is TRBJ1-5; D possibly corresponds to TRBD1 (5 bases). This sequence originates from a human donor in good health (CMV status not recorded). Some clones in this sample may be carry-over from other donors' samples. Sequencing used PBMCs. The CDR3: CASSEGDQPQHF. CDR3 DNA sequence: TGCGCCAGCAGTGAAGGGGATCAGCCCCAGCATTTT. The whole variable domain, remainder taken from reference TRBV2 and TRBJ1-5, is EPEVTQTPSHQVTQMGQEVILRCVPISNHLYFYWYRQILGQKVEFLVSFYNNEISEKSEIFDDQFSVERPDGSNFTLKIRSTKLEDSAMYFCASSEGDQPQHFGDGTRLSIL.